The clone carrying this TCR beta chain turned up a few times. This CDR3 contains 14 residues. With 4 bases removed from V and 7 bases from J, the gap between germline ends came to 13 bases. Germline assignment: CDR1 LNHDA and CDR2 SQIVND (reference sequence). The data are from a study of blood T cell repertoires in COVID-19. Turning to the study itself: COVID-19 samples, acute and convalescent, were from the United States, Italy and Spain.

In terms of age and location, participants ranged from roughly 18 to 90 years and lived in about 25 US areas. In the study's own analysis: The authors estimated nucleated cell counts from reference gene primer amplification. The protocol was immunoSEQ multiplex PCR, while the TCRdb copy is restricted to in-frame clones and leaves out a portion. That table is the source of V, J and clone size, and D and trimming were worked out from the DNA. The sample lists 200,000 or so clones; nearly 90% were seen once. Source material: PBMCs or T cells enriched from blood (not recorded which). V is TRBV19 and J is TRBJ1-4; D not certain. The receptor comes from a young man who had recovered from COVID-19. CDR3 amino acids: CASSNRVGVEKLFF. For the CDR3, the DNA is TGTGCCAGTAGTAATCGGGTCGGAGTTGAAAAACTGTTTTTT.